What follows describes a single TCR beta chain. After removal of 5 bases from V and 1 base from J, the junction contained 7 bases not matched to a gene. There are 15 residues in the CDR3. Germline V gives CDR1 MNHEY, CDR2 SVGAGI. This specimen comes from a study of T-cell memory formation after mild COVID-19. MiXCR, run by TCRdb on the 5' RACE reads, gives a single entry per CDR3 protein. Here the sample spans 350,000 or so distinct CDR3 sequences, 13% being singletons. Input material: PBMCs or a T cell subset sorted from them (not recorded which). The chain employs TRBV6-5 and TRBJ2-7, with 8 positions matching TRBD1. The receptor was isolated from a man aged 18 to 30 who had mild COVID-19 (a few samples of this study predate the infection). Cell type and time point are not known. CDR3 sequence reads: CASSIRTGRSYEQYF. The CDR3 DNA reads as TGTGCCAGCAGTATTCGGACAGGGCGATCCTACGAGCAGTACTTC.